The rows below give T cell receptor beta chains drawn from one sample of a study of human T cells and chemical hapten exposure. TCRdb re-derived calls from the RACE reads in MiXCR, one entry per CDR3 protein. The profile covers tens of thousands of distinct CDR3 sequences, with roughly a tenth appearing a single time and around 5% taken by the ten largest. The material was whole blood, obtained in connection with sensitization to the hapten diphenylcyclopropenone (DPC). Every receptor here comes from a woman aged 45-60 years with alopecia areata. Some clones in this sample may be carry-over from other donors' samples. Each CDR3 is given with its conserved first and last residue. D genes are given only for firm matches. Part of the rows lack a size; the others show once, few, many or a class for expanded clones.

J gene	clone size	V gene	D gene	CDR3 protein	CDR3 DNA
TRBJ1-5	many	TRBV27	-	CASSLGGVDQPQHF	TGTGCCAGCAGTTTAGGAGGGGTTGATCAGCCCCAGCATTTT
TRBJ1-1	-	TRBV29-1	-	CSVEGGLSLEAFF	TGCAGCGTCGAGGGGGGGCTGTCGCTCGAAGCTTTCTTT
TRBJ1-1	few	TRBV18	-	CASSPLSRQNTEAFF	TGTGCCAGCTCACCCTTGAGCAGGCAGAACACTGAAGCTTTCTTT
TRBJ1-2	-	TRBV19	-	CASSQQSYGYTF	TGTGCCAGTAGTCAACAGAGCTATGGCTACACCTTC
TRBJ1-5	-	TRBV2	TRBD1	CASSRQGGGNQPQHF	TGTGCCAGCAGCCGACAGGGGGGAGGCAATCAGCCCCAGCATTTT
TRBJ2-7	few	TRBV27	TRBD2	CASSFVSGSRYEQYF	TGTGCCAGCAGTTTTGTTAGCGGGAGTAGGTACGAGCAGTACTTC
TRBJ2-3	-	TRBV4-2	-	CASSQESAGLRGDTQYF	TGTGCCAGCAGCCAAGAATCAGCGGGCCTTAGAGGGGATACGCAGTATTTT
TRBJ1-5	few	TRBV6-5	-	CASSYRGGQPQHF	TGTGCCAGCAGTTATAGGGGGGGTCAGCCCCAGCATTTT
TRBJ2-1	many	TRBV28	TRBD2	CASSRTSGSSSYNEQFF	TGTGCCAGCAGTCGGACTAGCGGGAGTAGCTCCTACAATGAGCAGTTCTTC
TRBJ1-1	-	TRBV6-5	-	CASSRAPTPAVPSEAFF	TGTGCCAGCAGTCGCGCCCCCACGCCGGCAGTCCCTAGTGAAGCTTTCTTT
TRBJ2-7	few	TRBV12-3/TRBV12-4	TRBD2	CASSLAAGRAYEQYF	TGTGCCAGCAGTCTAGCGGCGGGGCGCGCCTACGAGCAGTACTTC
TRBJ1-3	-	TRBV6-5	-	CASSPQAPGAGNTIYF	TGTGCCAGCAGTCCGCAGGCCCCTGGGGCTGGAAACACCATATATTTT
TRBJ1-2	many	TRBV12-3/TRBV12-4	TRBD1	CASSSGQGIGYTF	TGTGCCAGCAGTTCGGGACAGGGGATAGGCTACACCTTC
TRBJ2-7	-	TRBV11-2	-	CASSPRAPGRGHEQYF	TGTGCCAGCAGCCCACGAGCGCCAGGGAGAGGCCACGAGCAGTACTTC
TRBJ1-2	-	TRBV7-2	-	CASSLAEGAVHTF	TGTGCCAGCAGCTTAGCGGAAGGGGCAGTCCACACCTTC
TRBJ1-4	many	TRBV5-1	-	CASSLERPEWEKLFF	TGCGCCAGCAGCTTGGAGAGACCCGAGTGGGAAAAACTGTTTTTT
TRBJ2-2	-	TRBV6-5	TRBD2	CVTYGLVWTGELFF	TGTGTCACTTACGGACTAGTTTGGACCGGGGAGCTGTTTTTT
TRBJ2-3	-	TRBV12-5	-	CASGFSVFSASYYTDTQYF	TGTGCTAGTGGTTTTTCGGTGTTTTCGGCCTCTTACTACACAGATACGCAGTATTTT
TRBJ2-5	-	TRBV29-1	-	CSVMDRNQETQYF	TGCAGCGTAATGGACAGAAACCAAGAGACCCAGTACTTC
TRBJ1-2	many	TRBV4-3	TRBD1	CASSQDRGLYGYTF	TGCGCCAGCAGCCAAGACAGGGGGCTCTATGGCTACACCTTC
TRBJ2-3	few	TRBV20-1	-	CSAGKGKTDTQYF	TGCAGTGCTGGAAAAGGGAAGACAGATACGCAGTATTTT
TRBJ2-7	many	TRBV21-1	-	CASSKAPAGSGSRYEQYF	TGTGCCAGCAGCAAAGCCCCCGCCGGTAGCGGGAGTAGGTACGAGCAGTACTTC
TRBJ1-2	few	TRBV20-1	-	CSARAVAGYTF	TGCAGTGCTAGGGCCGTTGCTGGCTACACCTTC
TRBJ2-1	-	TRBV15	-	CATSRGLDSNEQFF	TGTGCCACCAGCAGGGGACTGGATAGCAATGAGCAGTTCTTC
TRBJ2-4	many	TRBV5-5	-	CASSLMGQGLNIQYF	TGTGCCAGCAGCTTGATGGGGCAGGGGCTGAACATTCAGTACTTC
TRBJ1-2	few	TRBV6-2/TRBV6-3	-	CASSWEAGIYGYTF	TGTGCCAGCAGTTGGGAGGCAGGAATTTATGGCTACACCTTC
TRBJ2-5	-	TRBV28	TRBD1	CASSHPGTGGVETQYF	TGTGCCAGCAGTCACCCCGGGACAGGGGGTGTAGAGACCCAGTACTTC
TRBJ2-3	few	TRBV28	TRBD2	CASSPHGRDSDTQYF	TGTGCCAGCAGTCCCCACGGGAGGGACTCAGATACGCAGTATTTT
TRBJ2-1	many	TRBV20-1	-	CSALSKVQPNEQFF	TGCAGTGCTCTCAGTAAAGTCCAGCCCAATGAGCAGTTCTTC
TRBJ1-3	few	TRBV4-3	-	CASSQDWGSKIGNTIYF	TGCGCCAGCAGCCAAGATTGGGGGAGTAAGATCGGAAACACCATATATTTT
TRBJ2-2	-	TRBV6-6	-	CASSPPDGFNTGELFF	TGTGCCAGCAGTCCCCCGGACGGATTTAACACCGGGGAGCTGTTTTTT